This TCR beta chain originates from a study of beta chain features in type 1 diabetes listed by TCRdb under 2018. Background for the entire study: Mean age, gender distribution, total cell number and subset yield did not differ between patients and healthy donors. A total of about 110 million sorted cells were examined across all samples, and the number of cells per subset was strongly correlated with RNA yield. The study compared the TCRB repertoires of sorted circulating CD4+ T cell subsets in recently diagnosed type 1 diabetes patients with those in matched healthy donors. Regulatory and stem cell-like memory subsets were obtained from only 8 patients and about eight healthy donors, while naive and central memory subsets were obtained from all 30 or so donors.

Results the study describes overall, beyond this receptor: The naive, central memory and regulatory TCRB repertoires appeared to resemble one another more closely among patients than among healthy donors. Only small numbers of individuals were included in the HLA sub-analyses, which left unresolved whether HLA type had any influence on TCRB rearrangement. PCR may preferentially amplify shorter templates, but because patient and control samples were amplified and corrected together, any resulting skew would affect both groups equally. Because cDNA rather than genomic DNA was sequenced, highly expressing activated cells could have been over-represented, although no difference in activation and CD3 levels was found between groups. At VDJ recombination sites, patients with type 1 diabetes made fewer insertions and deleted more nucleotides, a pattern implying thymic rearrangement abnormalities. Type 1 diabetes patients showed a moderate but significant shortening of TCRB CDR3 length in all four CD4+ subsets.

The entire isolated RNA was reverse transcribed using the High Capacity cDNA Reverse Transcription Kit, and thus expressed TCRB transcripts were sequenced. Deep immunoSEQ sequencing was applied to naive, central memory and regulatory T cell samples, giving an average of approximately 3.8 million total reads per sample. After sorted cells were lysed in RLT buffer, RNA was extracted with DNase-treated RNeasy Micro or Mini kits, with the choice depending on cell number. Each cell subset was processed separately to prevent cross-contamination, with patient and healthy donor samples processed together. Using the immunoSEQ multiplex PCR, TCRB sequences were amplified from cDNA into 87-bp fragments spanning the CDR3 region. The amplicons were sequenced using the Illumina HiSeq platform. Turning to the authors' computational methods: PCR bias was computationally corrected using synthetic template baselines, reads within Hamming distance 2 were collapsed, and singletons that could not be merged were discarded. Reads were aligned against IMGT so that V, D and J genes, CDR3 length and insertions or deletions at six rearrangement sites could be assigned. Clonotype counts were normalized to sorted cell number within each subset before computing true diversity and Gini coefficients with the tcR R package. The overlap coefficient, calculated on TCRB nucleotide sequences, was used to measure repertoire sharing. Out-of-frame TCRB sequences from naive cells were analyzed as a proxy for the pre-selection repertoire. TCRdb took this table from immuneACCESS and kept in-frame rearrangements with V and J called. Such tables lack part of the clones; where checked against another copy, unresolved V genes explain under half of the gap, and the rest is unexplained. V and J calls and clone size come straight from that table; D and trimming were deduced from the DNA. Within this sample are hundreds of thousands of clones, with over 10% of them counted one time only. The ten largest clones capture over 0.035% of the sample.

Each donor gave one peripheral blood draw, roughly 120 mL on average, collected into heparinised tubes. A BD FACSAria II was used to sort naive, central memory, regulatory and stem cell-like memory CD4+ T cells with a panel that included CD45RO, CCR7, CD25, CD127, CD95 and CD27. All sorted populations exceeded 95% purity. PBMCs were isolated immediately by Lymphoprep density gradient centrifugation and stained directly without culture. Samples were stained and sorted in pairs, with one healthy donor and one patient per experiment, so that batch effects were minimized. There are a few counts of this clone. What this receptor recognizes is not known. Base qualities are not provided; no much larger clone lies one nucleotide away. The source of this sequence is a woman aged 18-29 years in good health. Sequenced: naive CD4+ T cells from blood. The cell subset or site label here, explained by the study, means: true naive CD4+ T cells.

The CDR3 amino acid sequence is: CAISEMGYTGELFF. The sequence in DNA is TGTGCCATCAGTGAGATGGGTTACACCGGGGAGCTGTTTTTT. The chain is assembled from TRBV10-3 and TRBJ2-2; the D gene identity is not certain. V sheds 2 bases and J sheds 3 bases, leaving 7 bases between their ends. Taken from the germline V gene, the CDR1 and CDR2 loops are ENHRY and SYGVKD. The CDR3 has 14 amino acids, counting the end cysteine and phenylalanine. The read is trimmed to its CDR3 DNA, 42 bases read in frame from base 1.